One TCR beta chain is described in this entry. Its antigen is unknown. The CDR3 has 14 residues. V shed 4 bases and J 3 bases; nucleotides not matched to a gene: 6. CDR1 and CDR2 (germline): SGHTA, FQGNSA. The entry originates in a study of blood T cells in healthy people across ages. Primers used in a second PCR of roughly 7 to 12 cycles were a sample-barcoded 5' primer and a J-beta primer mix. TCRdb ran MiXCR on the 5' RACE reads and lists one entry per CDR3 protein. The profile shows 2 million or so distinct CDR3 sequences, roughly 49% of them singletons. Study results and caveats: Both naive CD4+ cell counts and diversity were greater in long-lived donors than in aged donors. Getting older went along with TCR beta diversity per million T cells dropping roughly linearly. Shifts in expanded clonotypes may have been confounded by donor CMV status, which was unknown.

This receptor was identified in a woman aged 40 to 50 in good health. The sample comprised blood. The chain couples TRBV7-2 to TRBJ2-7, with 7 bases identical to TRBD1. The CDR3 loop is CASSSVTGIYEQYF. The CDR3 region has the DNA TGTGCCAGCAGCTCCGTGACAGGGATCTACGAGCAGTACTTC.